This T cell receptor beta chain comes out of a study of tissue T cells after allogeneic stem cell transplantation. Time point in this sample: mouse harvest day 7 after allogeneic transplant. Tail vein injection delivered 10^7 T-cell-depleted bone marrow cells and 10^6 splenic CD5+ T cells. Here immunoSEQ multiplex PCR was the method, and the copy in TCRdb shows in-frame clones only, minus some. Of 8,000 to 8,500 clones in the sample, about 52% were seen once. The V gene end was trimmed by 0 bases and the J gene end by 6 bases; junction bases not matched to a gene: 2. The CDR3 contains 14 residues. Germline V CDR1 and CDR2: LGHNA, YSYQKL. This clone was detected a few times. The gene names here belong to mouse. The CDR3 end is not reached by the read, which stops 1 residue before it; the germline J gene fills it in.

The chain carries TRBV2 and TRBJ2-5, with TRBD1 matching over 8 bases. The TCR sequence derives from a female BALB/c mouse given C57BL/6 T cells with graft-versus-host disease after an allogeneic hematopoietic cell transplant. Material for sequencing was gut tissue. The CDR3 DNA, read in part, is TGTGCCAGCAGCCAAGACAGGGGGCGGGACACCCAGTAC. Encoded protein: CASSQDRGRDTQY. The full-length CDR3 reads as CASSQDRGRDTQYF.